The clone carrying this T cell receptor (beta chain) appeared a single time. This sample stems from a study of cytomegalovirus exposure and HLA in healthy donors. On the study more broadly: In an early release, HLA-typed donors contributed tens of millions of unique TCR sequences.

Use of 60 Vbeta and 13 Jbeta primers characterized the PCR. Sequencing was performed with immunoSEQ multiplex PCR; in TCRdb, only in-frame clones are kept and a portion is missing. The top ten hold about 1.5% of the sample, which has 130,000 or so clones, 70% to 90% seen once. The length of the CDR3 is 13 residues. V dropped 1 base and J dropped 3 bases, with 7 bases sitting between them. Germline V gene lookup returns CDR1 MGHRA and CDR2 YSYEKL. The donors comprised healthy bone marrow donors. While unrecorded immune exposures were likely, the donors were nominally healthy when sampled. V usage is TRBV4-1 and J usage is TRBJ2-7; D is uncertain. The TCR sequence derives from a man between 40 and 49 years old in good health and CMV-seronegative. Material for sequencing was PBMCs. DNA of the CDR3: TGCGCCAGCAGCCAAGGCTCCTACTACGAGCAGTACTTC. It translates to CASSQGSYYEQYF.